The rows below give T cell receptor beta chains drawn from one sample of a study of cytomegalovirus exposure and HLA in healthy donors. The protocol was immunoSEQ multiplex PCR, while the TCRdb copy is restricted to in-frame clones and leaves out a portion. Of some 140,000 clones listed, around 80% are singletons. The sample consisted of PBMCs. The receptors here all came from a man aged 35 to 55 in good health and CMV-seropositive. CDR3s include the opening cysteine and the closing phenylalanine or tryptophan. The D gene is left open where the match is weak. Size is stated for part of the rows, as once, few or many counts, or as a class when the clone is expanded.

j_call | d_call | v_call | clone_size | cdr3_nt | cdr3_aa
TRBJ2-7 | - | TRBV7-9 | - | TGTGCCAGCAGCGGGGGCGCGGCAGGGCTCAACGAGCAGTACTTC | CASSGGAAGLNEQYF
TRBJ2-4 | - | TRBV2 | - | TGTGCCAGCACAAAAGGGCCTACCGAAGCGGACATTCAGTACTTC | CASTKGPTEADIQYF
TRBJ2-1 | - | TRBV28 | - | TGTGCCAGCAGTTTCTCAGGGGATCGGTATGAGCAGTTCTTC | CASSFSGDRYEQFF
TRBJ2-7 | TRBD2 | TRBV4-2 | - | TGTGCCAGCAGCCAAGTCGGGAGGGCCTACGAGCAGTACTTC | CASSQVGRAYEQYF
TRBJ1-4 | - | TRBV13 | - | TGTGCCAGCTCCGCCTGGAGTAAGGAAAAACTGTTTTTT | CASSAWSKEKLFF
TRBJ2-7 | - | TRBV5-6 | - | TGTGCCAGCAGCTTGCCCCAGACCTACGAGCAGTACTTC | CASSLPQTYEQYF
TRBJ2-1 | TRBD1 | TRBV11-2 | - | TGTGCCAGCAGCTTAGATCAACAGGGGCGGAATGAGCAGTTCTTC | CASSLDQQGRNEQFF
TRBJ1-1 | - | TRBV28 | - | TGTGCCAGCAGACCGGGTCTGGTGAACACTGAAGCTTTCTTT | CASRPGLVNTEAFF
TRBJ1-5 | - | TRBV6-5 | - | TGTGCCAGCAGTTACTCCAGATATCAGCCCCAGCATTTT | CASSYSRYQPQHF
TRBJ1-5 | TRBD1 | TRBV7-2 | - | TGTGCCAGCAGCTTCGGGACAGGGGGCTCTCAGCCCCAGCATTTT | CASSFGTGGSQPQHF
TRBJ2-7 | TRBD2 | TRBV14 | few | TGTGCCAGCAGCCAAGGGGGTAGCGGGAGTAACGAGCAGTACTTC | CASSQGGSGSNEQYF
TRBJ1-2 | TRBD1 | TRBV5-4 | - | TGTGCCAGCAGCTACGGGACAGGGGCATATTATGGCTACACCTTC | CASSYGTGAYYGYTF
TRBJ2-1 | - | TRBV27 | - | TGTGCCAGCAGTTTCCAGGGGCCCTCCTACAATGAGCAGTTCTTC | CASSFQGPSYNEQFF
TRBJ1-5 | - | TRBV21-1 | once | TGTGCCAGCAGCAAAAAAGTAGGGGGCCTCTATAGCAATCAGCCCCAGCATTTT | CASSKKVGGLYSNQPQHF
TRBJ2-3 | - | TRBV30 | - | TGTGCCTGGACTGTAGCTCGGAGGAGCACAGATACGCAGTATTTT | CAWTVARRSTDTQYF
TRBJ2-7 | - | TRBV5-1 | - | TGCGCCAGCAAGCTCCGCCGGGAGCAGTACTTC | CASKLRREQYF
TRBJ2-7 | TRBD2 | TRBV7-2 | once | TGTGCCAGCAGCTCAAGCGGGACCCTATCCTACGAGCAGTACTTC | CASSSSGTLSYEQYF
TRBJ2-1 | - | TRBV7-3 | - | TGTGCCAGCAGCCCGACGAACTCCCGACAGAGCAATGAGCAGTTCTTC | CASSPTNSRQSNEQFF
TRBJ2-1 | TRBD2 | TRBV4-2 | - | TGTGCCAGCAGCCCCCTAGCGGGGAGTCCCTACAATGAGCAGTTCTTC | CASSPLAGSPYNEQFF
TRBJ2-7 | - | TRBV5-3 | - | TGTGCCAGAAGCTTGTTCCCGGGCGAGCAGTACTTC | CARSLFPGEQYF
TRBJ1-1 | - | TRBV29-1 | once | TGCAGCGTACCTTCGACAGGGAACACTGAAGCTTTCTTT | CSVPSTGNTEAFF
TRBJ1-1 | - | TRBV10-2 | - | TGCGCCACTAGAAGGGGCAACACTGAAGCTTTCTTT | CATRRGNTEAFF
TRBJ2-1 | TRBD2 | TRBV7-3 | - | TGTGCCAGCAGCTCCCAAGCGGGGAGCGGAAGATACAATGAGCAGTTCTTC | CASSSQAGSGRYNEQFF
TRBJ2-7 | - | TRBV28 | - | TGTGCCAGCAGTTTAATGAGACAACCCTACGAGCAGTACTTC | CASSLMRQPYEQYF
TRBJ1-4 | - | TRBV29-1 | - | TGCAGCGTCCGAGGTAGTGAAAAACTGTTTTTT | CSVRGSEKLFF
TRBJ1-1 | TRBD1 | TRBV15 | - | TGTGCCACCAGCGGCGGACAGGGGGCGAACACTGAAGCTTTCTTT | CATSGGQGANTEAFF
TRBJ1-1 | - | TRBV5-4 | - | TGTGCCAGCAGCTTGGGCAATAGGAACACTGAAGCTTTCTTT | CASSLGNRNTEAFF
TRBJ2-3 | TRBD2 | TRBV5-1 | - | TGCGCCAGCAGAATACTAGCGGGAGGTAGAGATACGCAGTATTTT | CASRILAGGRDTQYF
TRBJ1-2 | TRBD1 | TRBV5-1 | once | TGCGCCAGCAGCTTGGAAGGCAGGGGGTTAAACTATGGCTACACCTTC | CASSLEGRGLNYGYTF
TRBJ1-1 | - | TRBV5-4 | few | TGTGCCAGCAATGGGGGGGGGAACACTGAAGCTTTCTTT | CASNGGGNTEAFF
TRBJ2-7 | - | TRBV6-5 | - | TGTGCCAGCATCTCCGGAGGGTCCTACGAGCAGTACTTC | CASISGGSYEQYF
TRBJ1-1 | TRBD1 | TRBV18 | - | TGTGCCAGCTCACGGGACAGGACGAACACTGAAGCTTTCTTT | CASSRDRTNTEAFF
TRBJ2-7 | - | TRBV7-9 | - | TGTGCCAGCAGCTTAGTAGGAGGGTTCGAGCAGTACTTC | CASSLVGGFEQYF
TRBJ2-3 | TRBD2 | TRBV18 | - | TGTGCCAGCTCACCGGGAGGGGTAGATACGCAGTATTTT | CASSPGGVDTQYF
TRBJ2-7 | TRBD1 | TRBV5-1 | - | TGCGCCAGCAGATGGGGACAGGGCAACGAGCAGTACTTC | CASRWGQGNEQYF
TRBJ2-5 | TRBD2 | TRBV9 | few | TGTGCCAGCAGCGCGGGGGGGGCAGGGCGGGAGACCCAGTACTTC | CASSAGGAGRETQYF
TRBJ1-2 | - | TRBV19 | - | TGTGCCAGTACCCCGGGCTATGGCTACACCTTC | CASTPGYGYTF
TRBJ1-1 | TRBD1 | TRBV19 | - | TGTGCCAGTAGTATGTCCAGGGGGCCCGAAGCTTTCTTT | CASSMSRGPEAFF
TRBJ2-7 | - | TRBV6-1 | - | TGTGCCAGCAGTTCCAGGTGGCTCCCGGATTTCGAGCAGTACTTC | CASSSRWLPDFEQYF
TRBJ1-4 | TRBD1 | TRBV9 | - | TGTGCCAGCAGCCCCTGGGGACAGGGGGAAAATGAAAAACTGTTTTTT | CASSPWGQGENEKLFF
TRBJ1-2 | TRBD1 | TRBV4-2 | - | TGTGCCAGCAGCCAAGGATCAGGGGGCGGCTATGGCTACACCTTC | CASSQGSGGGYGYTF
TRBJ1-1 | - | TRBV7-9 | - | TGTTCCAGCAGCTTTTCCATCAACACTGAAGCTTTCTTT | CSSSFSINTEAFF
TRBJ1-5 | - | TRBV6-7 | - | TGTGCCAGCAGTTACCACCAGGGTCATCAGCCCCAGCATTTT | CASSYHQGHQPQHF
TRBJ2-7 | TRBD2 | TRBV4-1 | - | TGCGCCAGCCGCCGAAATCTAGCGGGACCGTCCTACGAGCAGTACTTC | CASRRNLAGPSYEQYF
TRBJ2-2 | TRBD2 | TRBV11-2 | - | TGTGCCAGCAGCTTATTACTAGCGGGAGATGGCGGGGAGCTGTTTTTT | CASSLLLAGDGGELFF
TRBJ1-1 | TRBD1 | TRBV9 | - | TGTGCCAGCAGCGCCAAACAGGGGATGCGCACTGAAGCTTTCTTT | CASSAKQGMRTEAFF
TRBJ1-1 | - | TRBV19 | - | TGTGCCAGTAGTATAGATCGGCAGGGGACCGAAGCTTTCTTT | CASSIDRQGTEAFF
TRBJ2-5 | - | TRBV25-1 | - | TGTGCCAGCAGTCCGCAGGGTGTGACCCAGTACTTC | CASSPQGVTQYF
TRBJ2-1 | - | TRBV18 | - | TGTGCCAGCTCACCACGTAGAGGGAGGACCTACAATGAGCAGTTCTTC | CASSPRRGRTYNEQFF
TRBJ2-2 | TRBD2 | TRBV7-3 | - | TGTGCCAGCAGCCAGAGACTAGCGGGAGTGGCCGGGGAGCTGTTTTTT | CASSQRLAGVAGELFF
TRBJ1-5 | TRBD1 | TRBV18 | once | TGTGCCAGCTCACTAGACCGGAGTCCCCAGGGGGCCCAGCATTTT | CASSLDRSPQGAQHF
TRBJ2-7 | - | TRBV7-5 | - | TGTGCCAGAAGCTTGCTGACAGGGGAACGGGACGAGCAGTACTTC | CARSLLTGERDEQYF
TRBJ2-3 | - | TRBV19 | - | TGTGCCAGTAGTACTGCGGTTACTACGCAGTATTTT | CASSTAVTTQYF
TRBJ1-6 | - | TRBV5-6 | - | TGTGCCAGCAGCTGGGGCCAGGGGTTTGATTCACCCCTCCACTTT | CASSWGQGFDSPLHF
TRBJ1-2 | - | TRBV5-6 | once | TGTGCCAGCACCCCAGTCCCGACAGATGGCTATGGCTACACCTTC | CASTPVPTDGYGYTF
TRBJ2-7 | TRBD1 | TRBV6-6 | - | TGTGCCAGCAGTCCGCCGGACAGGGGAACCTACGAGCAGTACTTC | CASSPPDRGTYEQYF
TRBJ1-5 | TRBD1 | TRBV6-4 | - | TGTGCCAGCAGTGAAGACAGGGACCAGCCCCAGCATTTT | CASSEDRDQPQHF
TRBJ1-4 | - | TRBV5-1 | - | TGCGCCAGCAGCTTGGCCGGCGGGGTTGAAAAACTGTTTTTT | CASSLAGGVEKLFF